Below, one TCR beta chain is given with its context. The assay was immunoSEQ multiplex PCR, and TCRdb's table has in-frame clones only and misses some. The profile shows 150,000 to 200,000 clones, about 89% of them singletons. The data are from a study of blood T cell repertoires in COVID-19. The CDR3 has 16 residues. The V gene's germline CDR1 is LNHDA and CDR2 SQIVND (reference sequence). Losses at the gene ends were 6 bases for V and 8 bases for J; bases not matched to a gene: 13. The TCR sequence derives from a man younger than 35 who had recovered from COVID-19. This chain joins TRBV19 and TRBJ2-1; TRBD1 agrees at 10 bases. The source material was peripheral blood. The CDR3 region is CASRNSGQGWLHEQFF. The CDR3 region has the DNA TGTGCCAGTAGAAACTCGGGACAGGGGTGGTTGCATGAGCAGTTCTTC. Looking up the rest from reference TRBV19 and TRBJ2-1 gives the full variable domain: DGGITQSPKYLFRKEGQNVTLSCEQNLNHDAMYWYRQDPGQGLRLIYYSQIVNDFQKGDIAEGYSVSREKKESFPLTVTSAQKNPTAFYLCASRNSGQGWLHEQFFGPGTRLTVL.